Listed below are T cell receptor beta chains from one sample, sequenced in a study of spatial heterogeneity in lung cancer. TCRdb called the 5' RACE reads again in MiXCR, with one record for every CDR3 protein. This sample has 35,000 to 45,000 distinct CDR3 sequences; about 7% occur once, and the top ten carry approximately 29%. Source: PBMCs, taken at surgery. Every receptor here comes from a female donor with early-stage non-small cell lung cancer. Each CDR3 is given with its conserved first and last residue. Some rows mark clone size as missing; the rest say once, few, many or name a class of expanded clone.

V,size,CDR3
TRBV5-1,many,CASSLLDSEKLFF
TRBV20-1,.,CSVSGRAVDTQYF
TRBV7-9,many,CASSSTDRGPGYTF
TRBV7-8,many,CASTQSPGFYEQYF
TRBV6-1,many,CASSERFWGQGDTQYF
TRBV7-8,.,CASSFGFGTSVSDTQYF
TRBV14,many,CASSVTGIAKNIQYF
TRBV6-1,few,CASHGGLSYNEQFF
TRBV5-5,few,CASSLRGEGGYTF
TRBV20-1,many,CSASPYRDMGYEQYF
TRBV7-2,many,CASSNPDLAGARFF
TRBV6-6,.,CASSFGRSTEAFF
TRBV19,.,CASSISPNQPQHF
TRBV5-1,.,CASSSTGTYGYTF
TRBV10-2,many,CASSGEGYTEAFF
TRBV7-9,few,CASSKGPGQEAFF
TRBV20-1,.,CSARVRTGGLNEQYF
TRBV3-1,few,CASSVSSAWSGNTIYF
TRBV24-1,many,CASGETGELFF
TRBV3-1,.,CASSQLAGGPETQYF
TRBV7-8,many,CASSPTRVGRARTDTQYF
TRBV4-3,few,CASSQDVGTLGTQYF
TRBV4-3,many,CASSQVAGADTQYF
TRBV10-2,medium-sized,CATQRGVEQFF
TRBV20-1,many,CSARDPKGESHEQYF
TRBV20-1,.,CSARDGSSGGEEQFF
TRBV20-1,many,CSARAPASGGRVGTDTQYF
TRBV5-1,many,CASSPGGASNQPQHF
TRBV6-1,.,CASSERPSEKLFF
TRBV27,many,CASSLSAGELDYGYTF
TRBV28,.,CASSSLPPEGFNEQFF
TRBV6-1,many,CASSARREPRSNQPQHF
TRBV10-3,many,CAISGTSGAQETQYF
TRBV2,many,CASTVPGLGYTDTQYF
TRBV7-9,many,CASSVRDGSYEQYF
TRBV3-1,many,CASRQQGETQYF
TRBV6-5,few,CASSRPRAPYEQYF
TRBV10-1,few,CASGTENTEAFF
TRBV6-6,few,CASWDRSTDTQYF
TRBV2,many,CASSEAEEPYEQYF
TRBV20-1,few,CSATLPSGGAGNIQYF
TRBV7-2,many,CASSLRQGIGEQYF
TRBV4-1,many,CASSQDGHSNTGELFF
TRBV6-5,many,CASSPVSGADTQYF
TRBV5-1,many,CASSLDGNSYEQYF
TRBV7-9,many,CASSLGVGDLRTDTQYF
TRBV20-1,few,CSARTASGRSYNEQFF
TRBV19,.,CASTSQGLTTGYTF
TRBV7-6,few,CASSALSQETQYF
TRBV29-1,many,CSARSGQGGRNTEAFF
TRBV12-3/TRBV12-4,many,CASSSESATQYF
TRBV2,many,CASSDLGHNNSPLHF
TRBV5-1,many,CASSLREREFSYNEQFF
TRBV19,.,CASTLEPGNTIYF
TRBV5-4,many,CASSPDGSSTDTQYF
TRBV5-4,many,CASSLKIAGVETQYF
TRBV4-2,many,CASSQDLASQTDTQYF
TRBV10-3,many,CAINSGGVDEQFF
TRBV12-3/TRBV12-4,many,CASSLPPGTSGRRYTGELFF